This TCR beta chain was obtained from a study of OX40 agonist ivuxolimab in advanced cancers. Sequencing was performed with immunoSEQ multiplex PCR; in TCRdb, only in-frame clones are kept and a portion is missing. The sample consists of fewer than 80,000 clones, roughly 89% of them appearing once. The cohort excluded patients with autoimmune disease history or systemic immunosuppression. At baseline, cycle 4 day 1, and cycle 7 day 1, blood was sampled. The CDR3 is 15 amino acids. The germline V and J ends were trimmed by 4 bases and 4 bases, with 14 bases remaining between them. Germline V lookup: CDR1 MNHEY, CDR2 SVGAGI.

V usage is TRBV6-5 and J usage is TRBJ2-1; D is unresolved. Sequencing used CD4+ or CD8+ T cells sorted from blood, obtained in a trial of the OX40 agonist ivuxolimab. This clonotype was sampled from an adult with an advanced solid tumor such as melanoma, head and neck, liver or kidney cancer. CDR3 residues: CASSSGRIRYNEQFF. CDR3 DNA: TGTGCCAGCAGTTCGGGCAGGATCAGGTACAATGAGCAGTTCTTC.